Sequencing of this TCR beta chain was carried out in a study of PD-L1 blockade in urothelial cancer. Study at large: Most patients, about nine tenths of the roughly 29, were males with bladder-origin cancer. Blood was evaluated 3 weeks (second dose) and 6 weeks after therapy began. Study-wide results and caveats: Greater 3-week expansion of tumor-associated blood clones was recorded for durable-benefit patients.

Sequencing used immunoSEQ multiplex PCR; TCRdb keeps in-frame clones, though not all of them. The sample holds 35,000 to 50,000 clones, about 80% seen once. Germline values: CDR1 ENHRY, CDR2 SYGVKD. Deletions cut 6 bases from V and 8 bases from J, with 11 bases between. The CDR3 loop spans 12 amino acids. Remarks on this clone: Antigen: not known.

Between 1 and 8 samples, pretreatment and on-treatment, were given by each patient. The sequenced sample was PBMCs, obtained around atezolizumab (anti-PD-L1) treatment. The sequence came from a man between 70 and 80 years old with urothelial cancer. This chain joins TRBV10-3 and TRBJ1-3; D uncertain. The CDR3 coding sequence is TGTGCCATCAGCATAATGGGAGACACCATATATTTT. It codes for CAISIMGDTIYF.